A selection of T cell receptor beta chains follows, all from one sample in a study of Tregs in tolerant kidney transplant recipients. The table came from immunoSEQ multiplex PCR; TCRdb's copy has only in-frame clones and leaves some out. The sample contains hundreds of thousands of clones, around 82% of which appear only once. The sample was CD4+ T cells from blood. All receptors come from a human donor in good health. Each CDR3 is given with its conserved first and last residue. Each record gives: clone size, D gene, J gene, V gene, CDR3 DNA, CDR3 protein. The D gene is left open where the match is weak. Clone size is not always given. Where it is, it says once, few, many or a class for expanded clones.

abundance: .
d_gene: .
j_gene: TRBJ1-4
v_gene: TRBV6-5
CDR3nt: TGTGCCAGCAGTACTCGGGACGCAACTAATGAAAAACTGTTTTTT
CDR3aa: CASSTRDATNEKLFF

abundance: .
d_gene: TRBD2
j_gene: TRBJ2-7
v_gene: TRBV11-3
CDR3nt: TGTGCCAGCAGCATCTCTAGCGGGAGCAGCGAGCAGTACTTC
CDR3aa: CASSISSGSSEQYF

abundance: .
d_gene: .
j_gene: TRBJ1-6
v_gene: TRBV7-7
CDR3nt: TGTGCTAGCAGCTTAGGTGGGAATTCACCCCTCCACTTT
CDR3aa: CASSLGGNSPLHF

abundance: .
d_gene: .
j_gene: TRBJ1-1
v_gene: TRBV7-9
CDR3nt: TGTGCCAGCAGCACCGAGGTGAGGACTGAAGCTTTCTTT
CDR3aa: CASSTEVRTEAFF

abundance: few
d_gene: .
j_gene: TRBJ1-2
v_gene: TRBV11-3
CDR3nt: TGTGCCAGCAGCTTGGGACCGAATCGGGATGGCTACACCTTC
CDR3aa: CASSLGPNRDGYTF

abundance: once
d_gene: .
j_gene: TRBJ2-1
v_gene: TRBV2
CDR3nt: TGTGCCAGCAGTGCCGGCCCAACCTTATACAATGAGCAGTTCTTC
CDR3aa: CASSAGPTLYNEQFF

abundance: many
d_gene: TRBD1
j_gene: TRBJ2-7
v_gene: TRBV7-2
CDR3nt: TGTGCCAGCAGCCCACAGGGGGACCTGTACGAGCAGTACTTC
CDR3aa: CASSPQGDLYEQYF

abundance: .
d_gene: .
j_gene: TRBJ2-3
v_gene: TRBV27
CDR3nt: TGTGCCAGCAGCCTTAGCAGGGGCACAGATACGCAGTATTTT
CDR3aa: CASSLSRGTDTQYF

abundance: .
d_gene: .
j_gene: TRBJ2-2
v_gene: TRBV11-3
CDR3nt: TGTGCCAGCAGCTTAGGGTTGACAAACACCGGGGAGCTGTTTTTT
CDR3aa: CASSLGLTNTGELFF

abundance: .
d_gene: .
j_gene: TRBJ2-7
v_gene: TRBV7-9
CDR3nt: TGTGCCAGCAGCTTAGGTCCAGGGTACCACGAGCAGTACTTC
CDR3aa: CASSLGPGYHEQYF